Presented here are 27 T cell receptor beta chains from one specimen sequenced in a study of immune characterization of retroperitoneal liposarcoma. Each CDR3 protein gets one entry after TCRdb re-called the PCR reads with MiXCR. This table has 10,000 or so distinct CDR3 sequences, 25% to 30% appearing once. The sequencing sample was made of tumor tissue. The receptors here all came from a male donor with retroperitoneal liposarcoma.

This clonotype has ten or more counts. The chain links TRBV12-3 or TRBV12-4 to TRBJ2-1, with 8 bases identical to TRBD2. This CDR3 has 15 residues. The V segment lost 3 bases and the J segment 1 base; nucleotides outside the gene matches: 2. The chain's CDR3 is CASSLGGGSYNEQFF. CDR3 in DNA: TGTGCCAGCAGTTTGGGCGGGGGGTCCTACAATGAGCAGTTCTTC.

This clonotype was seen a few times. The chain recombines TRBV6-1 with TRBJ2-1; 7 nucleotides align to TRBD1. The ends lost 8 bases at V and 4 bases at J; junction bases unmatched: 8. CDR1 is MNHNS, CDR2 SASEGT, per germline. CDR3 length: 14 amino acids. The CDR3 DNA sequence: TGTGCCAGCGGGAAGGGGGCAGCATACAATGAGCAGTTCTTC. Amino acids: CASGKGAAYNEQFF.

The chain has TRBV27 and TRBJ1-2; D gene uncertain. The germline V gene has CDR1 MNHEY and CDR2 SMNVEV (reference sequence). The CDR3 has 14 amino acids. Trimming removed 4 bases from V and 3 bases from J, with 12 bases in between. The CDR3 DNA reads TGTGCCAGCAGTTCGAACCCCGGACACTATGGCTACACCTTC. Translating it yields CASSSNPGHYGYTF.

This clonotype was counted between two and nine times. The chain's CDR3 is CASSKRRDRVYEQYF. The CDR3 nucleotides read TGTGCCAGCAGTAAACGCCGGGACAGGGTCTACGAGCAGTACTTC. The chain carries TRBV6-5 and TRBJ2-5; 9 bases align to TRBD1. The J call may be incorrect, as the DNA end agrees better with TRBJ2-7. The CDR3 contains 15 residues. Germline V CDR1 and CDR2: MNHEY, SVGAGI.

This sequence joins TRBV27 and TRBJ2-3; TRBD2 matches at 9 bases. With the DNA end fitting TRBJ2-7 better, the J assignment may be wrong. This CDR3 has 15 residues. Germline V gives CDR1 MNHEY, CDR2 SMNVEV (reference sequence). CDR3 DNA sequence: TGTGCCAGCAGTTCGGCTAGCGGGGCGACTTACGAGCAGTACTTC. Encoded protein: CASSSASGATYEQYF.

This clonotype was observed a few times. This chain uses TRBV6-2 or TRBV6-3 with TRBJ2-1, with TRBD2 matching over 7 bases. The DNA end favors TRBJ2-7, so the J call may be wrong. From germline, CDR1 is MNHEY and CDR2 SVGEGT. The CDR3 spans 11 residues. CDR3 residues: CAVWGGGPQYF. The DNA of the CDR3 is TGTGCCGTCTGGGGCGGGGGACCGCAGTACTTC.

The rearrangement uses TRBV7-6 and TRBJ2-1; D ambiguous. The V end lost 5 bases, the J end lost 6 bases, and 17 bases lay between the germline ends. CDR3 size: 15 residues. From germline, CDR1 is SGHVS and CDR2 FNYEAQ. The CDR3 DNA reads as TGTGCCAGCAGCCCCCCCGGGTCCTCATCCAATGAGCAGTTCTTC. This gives the protein CASSPPGSSSNEQFF.

V and J are TRBV5-1 and TRBJ1-1; D may be TRBD1 (5 bases). The CDR3 loop spans 14 amino acids. Trimming removed 4 bases at V and 6 bases at J, with 16 bases between. The germline V gene encodes CDR1 SGHRS and CDR2 YFSETQ. CDR3 DNA: TGCGCCAGCAGCACGACAGCCGGGCTCGCTGAAGCTTTCTTT. It yields the protein CASSTTAGLAEAFF.

The chain couples TRBV6-1 to TRBJ1-2; the D is unclear. The CDR3 has 15 amino acids. V lost 0 bases to trimming and J lost 1 base, with 9 bases between them. Germline lookup yields CDR1 MNHNS and CDR2 SASEGT. The CDR3 DNA reads TGTGCCAGCAGTGAAGCTATTACAGTTAACTATGGCTACACCTTC. Translation gives CASSEAITVNYGYTF.

This clonotype is medium-sized (0.01 to 0.1%). V usage is TRBV7-2 and J usage is TRBJ2-1; 7 bases map to TRBD2. The J call may be in error: the DNA end matches TRBJ2-7 better. The length of the CDR3 is 15 residues. Germline V lookup: CDR1 SGHTA, CDR2 FQGNSA. The CDR3 is CASSLKPSGTHEQYF. CDR3 DNA: TGTGCCAGCAGCTTAAAGCCTAGCGGTACTCACGAGCAGTACTTC.

A few counts support this clonotype. V gene TRBV7-2 combines with J gene TRBJ2-5; the match to TRBD2 covers 10 bases. Unmatched junction bases numbered 4, after V lost 2 bases and J lost 4 bases. CDR3 length: 15 amino acids. Germline values: CDR1 SGHTA, CDR2 FQGNSA. The DNA for the CDR3 is TGTGCCAGCAGCTTATACCCTAGCGGGAGAGAGACCCAGTACTTC. This gives the protein CASSLYPSGRETQYF.

This clonotype occurred once. The chain combines TRBV6-9 with TRBJ2-3; 7 bases align to TRBD2. The CDR3 totals 15 residues. V trimming: 7 bases; J trimming: 1 base; junction bases outside the gene matches: 8. Germline lookup yields CDR1 MNHGY and CDR2 SVAAGI. The DNA for the CDR3 is TGTGCCAGCATCATGGGGGGGGGGGGCACAGATACGCAGTATTTT. The encoded protein is CASIMGGGGTDTQYF.

This clonotype is categorized as medium-sized (0.01 to 0.1%). The chain employs TRBV11-2 and TRBJ2-1, with 11 positions matching TRBD2. The CDR3 loop spans 15 amino acids. J was trimmed by 6 bases and V by 7 bases; bases with no gene match: 8. CDR1 and CDR2 from the germline V gene are SGHAT and FQNNGV. CDR3 nucleotides: TGTGCCAGCACCCCCGGGACTAGCGGACTCAATGAGCAGTTCTTC. It codes for CASTPGTSGLNEQFF.

The chain is built from TRBV7-2 and TRBJ2-7; 12 positions agree with TRBD2. Germline CDR1 reads SGHTA; CDR2 reads FQGNSA. This CDR3 has 15 amino acids. Trimming cost V 5 bases and J 7 bases; bases outside gene matches: 9. CDR3 coding DNA: TGTGCCAGCAGCCCAGTCGCTAGCGGGAGGGGTGAGCAGTACTTC. Translated, it gives CASSPVASGRGEQYF.

This rearrangement joins TRBV6-1 to TRBJ2-1; 7 bases line up with TRBD2. Germline CDR1 is MNHNS and CDR2 is SASEGT. The CDR3 is 12 residues long. V dropped 3 bases and J dropped 11; count of bases not matched to a gene: 4. Here the CDR3 reads CASSETSLKQFF. The CDR3 DNA follows: TGTGCCAGCAGTGAGACTAGCCTCAAGCAGTTCTTC.

The V gene is TRBV6-1, the J gene TRBJ1-3, with D uncertain. V lost 5 bases and J lost 0, with 11 bases in between. In germline, CDR1 is MNHNS, CDR2 SASEGT. This CDR3 region has 15 residues. Here the CDR3 reads CASSTPLGSGNTIYF. Written as DNA, the CDR3 is TGTGCCAGCAGTACCCCGCTCGGCTCTGGAAACACCATATATTTT.

Judged by abundance, this clonotype is medium-sized. The chain is built from TRBV12-3 or TRBV12-4 and TRBJ2-3; 8 nucleotides match TRBD2. The CDR3 has 15 amino acids. The junction had 4 bases not matched to a gene; V was cut back by 5 bases and J by 0 bases. This CDR3 reads CASSPLAVSTDTQYF. CDR3 nucleotide sequence: TGTGCCAGCAGTCCACTAGCGGTGAGCACAGATACGCAGTATTTT.

The chain combines TRBV6-4 with TRBJ2-1, with 10 nucleotides matching TRBD1. The CDR3 runs to 13 residues. The trim removed 4 bases at V and 10 bases at J, leaving 4 bases unmatched. Germline V gene sequence: CDR1 MRHNA, CDR2 SNTAGT. This CDR3 is CASSGDRGDEQFF. In DNA form, the CDR3 reads TGTGCCAGCAGTGGGGACAGGGGCGACGAGCAGTTCTTC.

This chain connects TRBV4-3 to TRBJ2-1, with 8 nucleotides matching TRBD2. V lost 8 bases to trimming and J lost 10 bases; unmatched junction nucleotides: 13. Germline-derived CDR1 and CDR2 are LGHNA and YSLEER. This CDR3 has 14 residues. The CDR3 region is CASPLRGGSYEQFF. CDR3 DNA sequence: TGCGCCAGCCCCCTACGGGGGGGATCCTACGAGCAGTTCTTC.

This clonotype was observed at least ten times. The chain is built from TRBV7-2 and TRBJ2-1, with TRBD2 matching 8 bases. The J call is in doubt because the DNA end fits TRBJ2-7 better. The CDR3 is 15 residues long. The germline CDR1 and CDR2 sequences are SGHTA and FQGNSA. The CDR3 sequence is CASSLRTSQGNEQYF. CDR3 coding DNA: TGTGCCAGCAGCCTTCGGACTAGCCAGGGCAATGAGCAGTACTTC.

In its sample, this clonotype was seen a few times. Here the CDR3 DNA reads TGTGCCAGCAGTTTAGACCCCCTGGGGGAAGCTTTCTTT. Translated: CASSLDPLGEAFF. This chain joins TRBV12-3 or TRBV12-4 and TRBJ1-1; D ambiguous. The CDR3 is 13 residues long. V lost 1 base to trimming and J lost 8 bases, with 11 bases between them.

The chain employs TRBV10-1 and TRBJ2-4; 9 nucleotides agree with TRBD1. Germline values: CDR1 WNHNN, CDR2 SYGVQD (reference sequence). Trimming took 6 bases from V and 8 from J; bases not matched to a gene: 5. The CDR3 totals 13 residues. The CDR3 nucleotides read TGCGCCAGCAGGGGTGACAGGGGGGACATTCAGTACTTC. This encodes CASRGDRGDIQYF.

This clonotype is deemed medium-sized. The CDR3 sequence: CASSATRRDNEQYF. CDR3 DNA sequence: TGTGCCAGCAGCGCGACGAGGAGGGACAATGAGCAGTACTTC. The V and J genes are TRBV7-6 and TRBJ2-1; D possibly matches TRBD1 or TRBD2 (6 bases each). Judging by the DNA end, TRBJ2-7 fits better; the J call may be wrong. In germline, CDR1 is SGHVS, CDR2 FNYEAQ. The CDR3 spans 14 residues.

This clonotype was observed a handful of times. This CDR3 is CASTQTAAPYGYTF. CDR3 nucleotide sequence: TGTGCCAGCACCCAGACCGCGGCCCCTTATGGCTACACCTTC. The rearrangement uses TRBV6-1 and TRBJ1-2; D ambiguous. The ends were cut back, 7 bases at V and 5 bases at J, with 17 bases in the middle. Germline V gene sequence: CDR1 MNHNS, CDR2 SASEGT. This CDR3 contains 14 residues.

Judged by abundance, this clonotype is large. V usage is TRBV7-2 and J usage is TRBJ2-5; tentatively, D is TRBD2 (5 bases). Germline V gives CDR1 SGHTA, CDR2 FQGNSA. The V and J ends lost 3 bases and 5 bases respectively, with 13 bases between them. This CDR3 is 14 amino acids long. CDR3 DNA: TGTGCCAGCAGCTTTGGGCAGCCGGGGGAGACCCAGTACTTC. As protein: CASSFGQPGETQYF.

This clonotype is medium-sized (0.01 to 0.1%) in the sample. The J gene is TRBJ1-6, the V gene TRBV6-1, with 7 nucleotides matching TRBD1. Trimming removed 7 bases from V and 4 bases from J; junction bases left unmatched: 10. Germline CDR1 MNHNS, CDR2 SASEGT. This CDR3 is 16 amino acids long. The DNA of the CDR3 is TGTGCCAGCACCACTGTGGGACAGCGATATAATTCACCCCTCCACTTT. It translates to CASTTVGQRYNSPLHF.

The CDR3 DNA reads as TGTGCCAGCAGGCCTACAGGTTTGGATGAGCAGTACTTC. This translates into CASRPTGLDEQYF. The chain uses TRBV27 and TRBJ2-7; D is possibly TRBD1 (5 bases). V lost 6 bases to trimming and J lost 7 bases, with 16 bases between them. Germline-derived CDR1 and CDR2 are MNHEY and SMNVEV (reference sequence). The CDR3 consists of 13 residues.